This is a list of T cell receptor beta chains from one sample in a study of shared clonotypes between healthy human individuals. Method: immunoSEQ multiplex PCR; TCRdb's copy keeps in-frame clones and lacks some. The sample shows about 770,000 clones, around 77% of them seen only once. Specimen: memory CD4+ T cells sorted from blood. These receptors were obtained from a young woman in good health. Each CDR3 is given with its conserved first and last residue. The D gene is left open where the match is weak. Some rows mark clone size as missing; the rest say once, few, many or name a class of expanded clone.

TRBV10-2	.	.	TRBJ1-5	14	CASSESSAGQPQHF	TGCGCCAGCAGTGAGTCCTCAGCCGGGCAGCCCCAGCATTTT
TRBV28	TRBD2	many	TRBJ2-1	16	CASSPGRGTLYNEQFF	TGTGCCAGCAGTCCGGGGCGGGGGACCCTTTACAATGAGCAGTTCTTC
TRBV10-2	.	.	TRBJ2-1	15	CASSERSYPYNEQFF	TGCGCCAGCAGTGAGAGGAGTTATCCCTACAATGAGCAGTTCTTC
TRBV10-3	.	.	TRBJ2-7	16	CAISPVKATDSYEQYF	TGTGCCATCAGCCCTGTGAAGGCCACCGACTCCTACGAGCAGTACTTC
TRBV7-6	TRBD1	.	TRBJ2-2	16	CASSFSTGVVPGELFF	TGTGCCAGCAGCTTCTCGACAGGGGTCGTTCCCGGGGAGCTGTTTTTT
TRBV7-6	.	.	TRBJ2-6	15	CASSSPYSGANVLTF	TGTGCCAGCAGTTCCCCTTACTCTGGGGCCAACGTCCTGACTTTC
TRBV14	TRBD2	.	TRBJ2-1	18	CASSQELAGSVWGNEQFF	TGTGCCAGCAGCCAAGAACTAGCGGGCTCCGTCTGGGGGAATGAGCAGTTCTTC
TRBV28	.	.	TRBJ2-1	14	CASSSPGAHVRQFF	TGTGCCAGCAGTTCGCCCGGGGCCCATGTTAGGCAGTTCTTC
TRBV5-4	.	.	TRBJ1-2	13	CASSHQGDYGYTF	TGTGCCAGCAGCCACCAAGGGGACTATGGCTACACCTTC
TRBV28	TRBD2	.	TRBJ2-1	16	CASSLAGLAGGPPQFF	TGTGCCAGCAGTTTGGCGGGACTAGCGGGAGGGCCCCCACAGTTCTTC
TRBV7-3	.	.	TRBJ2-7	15	CASSLQRTENYEQYF	TGTGCCAGCAGTCTTCAGCGGACCGAGAACTACGAGCAGTACTTC
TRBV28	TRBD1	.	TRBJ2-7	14	CASGDGQGAVMGNF	TGTGCCAGCGGGGATGGACAGGGTGCCGTTATGGGGAACTTC
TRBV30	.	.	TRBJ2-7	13	CAWSVTVSYEQYF	TGTGCCTGGAGTGTTACAGTCTCCTACGAGCAGTACTTC
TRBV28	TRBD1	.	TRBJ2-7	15	CASSPPGQGFHEQYF	TGTGCCAGCAGCCCCCCGGGACAGGGGTTCCACGAGCAGTACTTC
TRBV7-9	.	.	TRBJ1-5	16	CASSLGDAPSNQPQHF	TGTGCCAGCAGCTTAGGGGACGCGCCCAGCAATCAGCCCCAGCATTTT
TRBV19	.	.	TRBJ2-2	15	CASSLWVGNTGELFF	TGTGCCAGTAGTCTATGGGTAGGAAACACCGGGGAGCTGTTTTTT
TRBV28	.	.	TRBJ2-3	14	CASGTRASTDTQYF	TGTGCCAGCGGAACTAGGGCTAGCACAGATACGCAGTATTTT
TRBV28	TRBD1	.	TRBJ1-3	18	CASSLKTGGPLSGNTIYF	TGTGCCAGCAGTTTAAAGACAGGGGGGCCCCTCTCTGGAAACACCATATATTTT